This T cell receptor beta chain was sequenced for a study of control samples from healthy donors and cancer patients. The method was immunoSEQ multiplex PCR; TCRdb's version includes in-frame clones alone and lacks a portion of them. The table records about 120,000 clones, roughly 92% of them present only once. V lost 6 bases and J lost 1; bases outside the gene matches: 2. This CDR3 is built from 13 residues. CDR1 is SNHLY, CDR2 FYNNEI, per germline. The specimen was PBMCs. The rearrangement links TRBV2 to TRBJ1-1; 7 bases align to TRBD1. This receptor was identified in a man older than 75 with head and neck cancer. CDR3 sequence: CASSWTGNTEAFF. CDR3 DNA: TGTGCCAGCAGCTGGACAGGGAACACTGAAGCTTTCTTT.